The rows below give T cell receptor beta chains drawn from one sample of a study of T cells in localized non-small cell lung cancer. Here immunoSEQ multiplex PCR was the method, and the copy in TCRdb shows in-frame clones only, minus some. The table includes 45,000 to 60,000 clones, 75% to 90% detected once. This sample comprised peripheral blood, obtained before any cancer treatment. These receptors came from a woman aged 40-69 years with stage I lung adenocarcinoma. Both conserved end residues are part of each CDR3. The order of the fields is J gene, D gene, V gene, CDR3 DNA, CDR3 protein. D genes are given only for firm matches.

>TRBJ2-7|.|TRBV6-1
TGTGCCAGCAGTGTAAGGGGATTCTACGAGCAGTACTTC
CASSVRGFYEQYF
>TRBJ2-7|.|TRBV21-1
TGTGCCAGCAGCAGGAGCAGGGTATGCGAGCAGTACTTC
CASSRSRVCEQYF
>TRBJ2-3|.|TRBV5-1
TGCGCCAGCAGCTTTTCCACAGATACGCAGTATTTT
CASSFSTDTQYF
>TRBJ2-7|.|TRBV18
TGTGCCAGCTCACCACTCGGGCCCGGGGTCTACGAGCAGTACTTC
CASSPLGPGVYEQYF
>TRBJ2-3|.|TRBV20-1
TGCAGTGCTATCTGGGCAGATACGCAGTATTTT
CSAIWADTQYF
>TRBJ2-7|TRBD1|TRBV7-9
TGTGCCAGCAGCGAGAGAGCCCCGACAGGGGCCCCGGAGCAGTACTTC
CASSERAPTGAPEQYF
>TRBJ2-1|TRBD2|TRBV7-2
TGTGCCAGCAGCTTAGTTGGGGGGGGCTACAATGAGCAGTTCTTC
CASSLVGGGYNEQFF
>TRBJ1-3|TRBD1|TRBV25-1
TGTGCCAGTTCCGGGACAGGGCGCGGAAACACCATATATTTT
CASSGTGRGNTIYF
>TRBJ1-1|.|TRBV19
TGTGCCAGTGCCAGGGTTTTGAACACTGAAGCTTTCTTT
CASARVLNTEAFF
>TRBJ2-2|.|TRBV19
TGTGCCAGTAGTGTACCGGGACAGAACACCGGGGAGCTGTTTTTT
CASSVPGQNTGELFF
>TRBJ1-2|.|TRBV10-3
TGTGCCATCAGGGAAACTTCGGGACAAGCTAGCGGCTACACCTTC
CAIRETSGQASGYTF